This TCR beta chain was profiled in a study of blood T cell repertoires in COVID-19. Study as a whole: Researchers got acute and convalescent COVID-19 samples from the United States, Italy and Spain. T cells, B-cell-depleted T cells, or PBMCs supplied cDNA or gDNA.

V lost 10 bases to trimming and J lost 0 bases, with 10 bases between them. In germline, CDR1 is SGHNT, CDR2 YYREEE (reference sequence). This CDR3 is built from 12 residues. Per the authors' pipeline: Estimated nucleated cell counts came from reference gene primer amplification. Some clones are missing from TCRdb's copy, which holds only in-frame ones; the method was immunoSEQ multiplex PCR. That table gives V, J and clone size, and the DNA gave D and trimming. The sample lists 140,000 or so clones, around 90% occurring once. This sequence originates from a man aged 65-85 years with acute or convalescent COVID-19. This sequence joins TRBV5-4 and TRBJ2-5; a possible D gene is TRBD2 (5 bases). The sequenced sample consisted of peripheral blood. The CDR3 DNA is TGTGCCTTAGGACTGGACCAAGAGACCCAGTACTTC. It yields the protein CALGLDQETQYF.